The 29 T cell receptor beta chains in this list originate from one sample, sequenced in a study of shared clonotypes between healthy human individuals (TCRdb year 2020). Receptor libraries were prepared by the immunoSEQ multiplex PCR assay. The source is immuneACCESS, and TCRdb retained only in-frame sequences with V and J called. Part of the clones is not carried over; for the studies checked, unresolved V genes explain less than half of this, and the remainder is unexplained. The sample profile shows roughly 2.4 million clones; 90% to 97% of them were found once. The ten largest clones represent approximately 0.13% of the sample. Sequences were obtained from naive CD4+ T cells sorted from blood. The intended sense of this specimen's cell subset or site label: CD45RA+ positively selected. These receptor sequences come from a man younger than 30 in good health.

The V gene is TRBV18, the J gene TRBJ2-7, with D tentatively TRBD1 (6 bases). Germline assignment: CDR1 KGHSH and CDR2 LQKENI. CDR3 size: 14 residues. V lost 1 base and J lost 6, with 13 bases in between. The CDR3 nucleotides are TGTGCCAGCTCACCACTTTTACAGGGTGGCGAGCAGTACTTC. This encodes CASSPLLQGGEQYF.

CDR3 protein: CASSLTGSRNEQYF. The CDR3 nucleotides are TGTGCCAGCAGTTTGACAGGGTCCAGGAACGAGCAGTACTTC. This rearrangement joins TRBV28 to TRBJ2-7, with 7 positions matching TRBD1. Germline assignment: CDR1 MDHEN and CDR2 SYDVKM. There are 14 residues in the CDR3. V trimming: 3 bases; J trimming: 5 bases; junction bases outside the gene matches: 7.

This clone came up once. V usage is TRBV25-1 and J usage is TRBJ1-2; D might be TRBD1 (6 bases). In germline, CDR1 is MGHDK, CDR2 SYGVNS. This CDR3 region has 13 residues. With 3 bases removed from V and 6 bases from J, the gap between germline ends came to 11 bases. CDR3 in amino acids: CASSDQGWDGYTF. CDR3 in DNA: TGTGCCAGCAGTGACCAGGGGTGGGATGGCTACACCTTC.

The chain couples TRBV25-1 to TRBJ2-7, with 9 bases matching TRBD1. Germline V lookup: CDR1 MGHDK, CDR2 SYGVNS. CDR3 length: 17 amino acids. V gave up 4 bases and J gave up 6 bases; unmatched junction bases: 16. This CDR3 reads CASSGDRAQIFSGEQYF. The CDR3 nucleotides read TGTGCCAGCAGTGGGGACAGGGCCCAAATTTTTTCCGGCGAGCAGTACTTC.

The chain recombines TRBV20-1 with TRBJ2-1; D is ambiguous. The CDR3 covers 11 residues. From germline, CDR1 is DFQATT and CDR2 SNEGSKA (reference sequence). Trimming removed 3 bases from V and 12 bases from J, with 12 bases in between. The CDR3 nucleotides read TGCAGTGCTAGCGACGGCGATGTGCAGTTCTTC. Residues: CSASDGDVQFF.

This clone was recorded a few times. J is TRBJ2-5 and V is TRBV4-1, with 9 nucleotides matching TRBD1. J lost 2 bases, V lost 7 bases, and 11 bases had no gene match. Germline loops: CDR1 MGHRA, CDR2 YSYEKL. The CDR3 is 16 amino acids. For the CDR3, the DNA is TGCGCCAGCACCAACATAGGACAGGGGAGGCAAGAGACCCAGTACTTC. Amino acids: CASTNIGQGRQETQYF.

The chain joins TRBV4-3 to TRBJ2-5; 7 bases match TRBD1. The ends lost 4 bases at V and 5 bases at J; junction bases unmatched: 7. CDR1 LGHNA and CDR2 YSLEER come from the germline V gene. The CDR3 runs to 14 residues. The CDR3 is CASSPGQDWETQYF. CDR3 nucleotides: TGCGCCAGCAGCCCAGGACAGGATTGGGAGACCCAGTACTTC.

The genes are TRBV18 and TRBJ2-3; maybe TRBD1 (6 bases). The CDR3 consists of 17 residues. In germline, CDR1 is KGHSH, CDR2 LQKENI. The germline V and J ends were trimmed by 1 base and 1 base, with 15 bases remaining between them. The CDR3 loop is CASSPRLQGMRTDTQYF. The DNA for the CDR3 is TGTGCCAGCTCACCACGGCTCCAGGGGATGCGCACAGATACGCAGTATTTT.

This chain links TRBV19 with TRBJ1-2, with D tentatively TRBD1 (6 bases). The CDR3 contains 13 residues. V shed 3 bases and J shed 5 bases, with 10 bases lying between them. CDR1 is LNHDA and CDR2 is SQIVND in the germline V gene (reference sequence). In DNA form, the CDR3 reads TGTGCCAGTAGTATGGAACAGGGTTATGGCTACACCTTC. This codes for CASSMEQGYGYTF.

The CDR3 bases are TGTGCCATCACCAGGGGTTATGAAAACACCATATATTTT. Protein sequence: CAITRGYENTIYF. The V and J genes are TRBV10-3 and TRBJ1-3, with D tentatively TRBD1 (6 bases). Trimming took off 7 bases at V and 6 bases at J, with 13 bases between the two ends. Germline CDR1 and CDR2: ENHRY and SYGVKD. This CDR3 spans 13 amino acids.

The DNA of the CDR3 is TGTGCCAGCAGTGAAGGTTCAGGGTTGGGCACCGGGGAGCTGTTTTTT. Its protein product is CASSEGSGLGTGELFF. The chain couples TRBV6-1 to TRBJ2-2; D is perhaps TRBD1 (5 bases). The ends were cut back, 1 base at V and 4 bases at J, with 13 bases in the middle. This CDR3 contains 16 residues. Germline V gives CDR1 MNHNS, CDR2 SASEGT.

Turning to this clone: Other DNA variants within this sample encode the same CDR3. The V gene is TRBV4-1, the J gene TRBJ2-5; D uncertain. The germline CDR1 and CDR2 sequences are MGHRA and YSYEKL. The CDR3 sequence is 13 residues long. With 1 base removed from V and 5 bases from J, the gap between germline ends came to 8 bases. DNA for the CDR3: TGCGCCAGCAGCCAAGTACTTGGCGAGACCCAGTACTTC. This sequence encodes CASSQVLGETQYF.

This sequence joins TRBV29-1 and TRBJ2-3; 10 bases match TRBD2. The germline V gene has CDR1 SQVTM and CDR2 ANQGSEA. CDR3 length: 15 residues. Trimming removed 5 bases from V and 3 bases from J; junction bases left unmatched: 8. CDR3 DNA sequence: TGCAGCGTTTTAGGTCTAGCGGGAGAGACAGATACGCAGTATTTT. It yields the protein CSVLGLAGETDTQYF.

In the case of this clone: This specimen includes other DNA sequences encoding the same CDR3. The chain carries TRBV6-6 and TRBJ2-1, with TRBD2 matching over 12 bases. Trimming removed 2 bases from V and 9 bases from J; junction bases left unmatched: 5. CDR3 size: 15 residues. Per the germline V gene, CDR1 is MNHNY and CDR2 is SVGAGI (reference sequence). CDR3 coding DNA: TGTGCCAGCAGTTACCCTAGCGGGGGGGCCGGTGAGCAGTTCTTC. It specifies CASSYPSGGAGEQFF.

Written as DNA, the CDR3 is TGTGCCAGTAGTGTATTAGGACAGGCACCCATCTACGAGCAGTACTTC. It is translated as CASSVLGQAPIYEQYF. The V call is TRBV19, the J call TRBJ2-7; 7 bases fit TRBD1. V lost 5 bases and J lost 3; bases outside the gene matches: 13. This CDR3 is built from 16 residues. Germline CDR1 and CDR2: LNHDA and SQIVND (reference sequence).

The V gene is TRBV28, the J gene TRBJ1-4, with a possible D match to TRBD1 (6 bases). The CDR3 contains 13 residues. V lost 6 bases and J lost 4, with 9 bases in between. Germline V gene sequence: CDR1 MDHEN, CDR2 SYDVKM. DNA for the CDR3: TGTGCCAGCAGGGGGGGCAATAATGAAAAACTGTTTTTT. This gives the protein CASRGGNNEKLFF. Full variable domain (remainder filled in from reference TRBV28 and TRBJ1-4): DVKVTQSSRYLVKRTGEKVFLECVQDMDHENMFWYRQDPGLGLRLIYFSYDVKMKEKGDIPEGYSVSREKKERFSLILESASTNQTSMYLCASRGGNNEKLFFGSGTQLSVL.

The CDR3 spells CASSWGSGRAIYEQYF. CDR3 coding DNA: TGTGCCAGCAGCTGGGGGAGCGGGAGGGCCATCTACGAGCAGTACTTC. The J gene is TRBJ2-7, the V gene TRBV5-4; 10 nucleotides match TRBD2. The CDR3 is made up of 16 amino acids. The germline V gene has CDR1 SGHNT and CDR2 YYREEE (reference sequence). The V segment lost 3 bases and the J segment 3 bases; nucleotides outside the gene matches: 9. The full variable domain, rest sourced from reference TRBV5-4 and TRBJ2-7, is ETGVTQSPTHLIKTRGQQVTLRCSSQSGHNTVSWYQQALGQGPQFIFQYYREEENGRGNFPPRFSGLQFPNYSSELNVNALELDDSALYLCASSWGSGRAIYEQYFGPGTRLTVT.

J is TRBJ2-7 and V is TRBV11-1; weak D call: TRBD1 (5 bases). Trimming left V 2 bases short and J 3 bases short, with 11 bases between. CDR1 and CDR2 (germline): SGHAT, FQDESV (reference sequence). CDR3 length equals 14 residues. This CDR3 is CASSLSQGYYEQYF. The CDR3 region has the DNA TGTGCCAGCAGCTTAAGCCAGGGTTACTACGAGCAGTACTTC. Together with reference TRBV11-1 and TRBJ2-7, the CDR3 gives the full variable domain: EAEVAQSPRYKITEKSQAVAFWCDPISGHATLYWYRQILGQGPELLVQFQDESVVDDSQLPKDRFSAERLKGVDSTLKIQPAELGDSAMYLCASSLSQGYYEQYFGPGTRLTVT.

Details on this clone: The same CDR3 arises from other DNA sequences in this sample as well. This rearrangement joins TRBV6-5 to TRBJ1-1, with D possibly being TRBD1 (5 bases). The V gene lost 0 bases and the J gene lost 5 bases, with 10 bases spanning the gap. From germline, CDR1 is MNHEY and CDR2 SVGAGI. CDR3 length equals 14 residues. The CDR3 loop is CASSYSPGRTEAFF. The CDR3 nucleotides are TGTGCCAGCAGTTACTCGCCAGGGCGGACTGAAGCTTTCTTT.

The V call is TRBV29-1, the J call TRBJ1-3, with 8 bases lining up with TRBD1. CDR3 size: 14 residues. Germline trimming cut 6 bases from V and 0 bases from J; bases unmatched to any gene: 4. Germline V lookup: CDR1 SQVTM, CDR2 ANQGSEA. As DNA, the CDR3 is TGCAGCGTGGGACAGGCGTTCTCTGGAAACACCATATATTTT. Protein product: CSVGQAFSGNTIYF.

V and J are TRBV18 and TRBJ1-3, with D maybe TRBD1 (5 bases). CDR1 is KGHSH, CDR2 LQKENI, per germline. Trimming shortened V by 5 bases and J by 4 bases, and 18 bases separated the two germline ends. This CDR3 has 16 amino acids. CDR3 nucleotides: TGTGCCAGCTCAGAAGGGGCAGGGTTTACCGGAAACACCATATATTTT. Translation gives CASSEGAGFTGNTIYF.

A word on this clone: The same CDR3 arises from other DNA sequences in this sample as well. The chain combines TRBV9 with TRBJ1-1; no definite D call. The V end lost 3 bases, the J end lost 0 bases, and 6 bases lay between the germline ends. The length of the CDR3 is 13 residues. Germline assignment: CDR1 SGDLS and CDR2 YYNGEE. The CDR3 DNA is TGTGCCAGCAGCGGAGGGCTGAACACTGAAGCTTTCTTT. It is translated as CASSGGLNTEAFF.

The chain combines TRBV7-6 with TRBJ2-5; D gene unclear. Germline V CDR1 and CDR2: SGHVS, FNYEAQ. V was trimmed by 4 bases and J by 7 bases, leaving 10 bases between them. This CDR3 is 12 amino acids long. CDR3 residues: CASSSLSGTQYF. CDR3 nucleotide sequence: TGTGCCAGCAGCTCCTTATCGGGGACCCAGTACTTC.

The chain has TRBV30 and TRBJ1-2; maybe TRBD1 (5 bases). Trimming stripped 4 bases from V and 8 bases from J, with 17 bases between. Looked up from germline, CDR1 is GTSNPN and CDR2 is SVGIG (reference sequence). This CDR3 is 13 amino acids long. This CDR3 reads CAWIGQGGSGYTF. As DNA, the CDR3 is TGTGCCTGGATCGGGCAGGGAGGGAGCGGCTACACCTTC.

The gene calls are TRBV4-1 and TRBJ2-1; D call uncertain. V lost 0 bases, J lost 8 bases, and 20 bases lay in between. The CDR3 covers 17 residues. Germline lookup yields CDR1 MGHRA and CDR2 YSYEKL. The CDR3 region is CASSQDGGGSGGDEQFF. As DNA, the CDR3 is TGCGCCAGCAGCCAAGATGGTGGCGGCTCCGGTGGCGATGAGCAGTTCTTC.

The chain uses TRBV5-1 and TRBJ2-3; 10 bases line up with TRBD1. CDR1 is SGHRS, CDR2 YFSETQ, per germline. V dropped 3 bases and J dropped 3; count of bases not matched to a gene: 7. CDR3 length: 16 residues. DNA of the CDR3: TGCGCCAGCAGCTCGTTGACAGGGGGCTGGACAGATACGCAGTATTTT. As protein: CASSSLTGGWTDTQYF.

This clone was seen once. The rearrangement joins TRBV7-3 to TRBJ2-3; D is uncertain. CDR1 and CDR2 from the germline V gene are SGHTA and FQGTGA. The V end was cut by 5 bases, the J end by 2 bases, with 8 bases between. The CDR3 length is 13 residues. CDR3 amino acids: CASSPTPTDTQYF. CDR3 DNA: TGTGCCAGCAGCCCTACCCCCACAGATACGCAGTATTTT.

The V gene is TRBV7-9, the J gene TRBJ2-3; 10 bases align to TRBD1. V lost 4 bases, J lost 1 base, and 2 bases stayed unmatched. This CDR3 contains 15 residues. Germline loops: CDR1 SEHNR, CDR2 FQNEAQ (reference sequence). CDR3 sequence (DNA): TGTGCCAGCAGCTGGGGGACAGGGGGCACAGATACGCAGTATTTT. Its translation: CASSWGTGGTDTQYF.

V is TRBV11-2 and J is TRBJ2-2; TRBD1 is a possible D gene (6 bases). Germline V CDR1 and CDR2: SGHAT, FQNNGV. The CDR3 runs 16 residues. V was cut by 1 base and J by 5 bases, with 14 bases left in between. The CDR3 DNA sequence: TGTGCCAGCAGCTTAGCGGCAGGGGTAGGGACCGGGGAGCTGTTTTTT. This sequence encodes CASSLAAGVGTGELFF.